This record looks at one T cell receptor (beta chain) sequence and its context. Its specificity is not known. TCRdb's table, derived via immunoSEQ multiplex PCR, lists solely in-frame clones and lacks some. The data contain 550,000 to 700,000 clones, roughly 72% of them singletons. CD4+ cell separation produced CD45RA+ naive and CD45RA-negative memory subsets. J gave up 7 bases and V 7 bases, and 10 bases lay outside the gene matches. The CDR3 covers 15 residues. The germline CDR1 and CDR2 sequences are ENHRY and SYGVKD. The record originates from a study of shared clonotypes between healthy human individuals. Findings and limits, study-wide: Although depth was large, rarefaction showed that sequencing of the sorted subsets was incomplete.

The TCR sequence derives from a woman aged 25-40 years in good health. The chain has TRBV10-3 and TRBJ2-1; TRBD2 matches at 10 bases. Specimen: memory CD4+ T cells sorted from blood. The subset was: CD45RA-negative fraction. The CDR3 coding sequence is TGTGCCATCAAACCCTTAGCGGGAGGAGGTAATGAGCAGTTCTTC. It encodes CAIKPLAGGGNEQFF.